The subject of this entry is one T cell receptor (beta chain). Its target is not known. A much larger clone differs by one base, so this may be a read error. It was a multiplex PCR that amplified TCR beta CDR3, with 32 V and 13 J primers. From the multiplex PCR reads, TCRdb called clonotypes with MiXCR, one entry per CDR3 protein. The sample has some 7,100 distinct CDR3 sequences, approximately 20% seen once. Looked up from germline, CDR1 is SGDLS and CDR2 is YYNGEE. The CDR3 runs 15 residues. Germline trimming cut 3 bases from V and 3 bases from J; bases unmatched to any gene: 6. The data were taken from a study of immune heterogeneity within non-small cell lung tumors. Overall study results and limits: Tumor sites within a patient were found to share identical dominant CDR3 beta clonotypes, and site-unique high-frequency clones were also present.

TCRs were amplified from about 640 ng gDNA of bulk tumor per sample. Several biopsies per primary tumor, spaced far apart, were taken during surgery. The study enrolled patients with untreated, newly diagnosed non-small cell lung cancer who underwent curative surgery. Newly diagnosed patients with non-small cell lung cancer who were having surgery with curative intent served as donors. The sample comprised lung tumor tissue. The chain carries TRBV9 and TRBJ2-5; 9 bases match TRBD2. This clonotype was obtained from a man between 60 and 70 years old with non-small cell lung cancer. In DNA form, the CDR3 reads TGTGCCAGCAGCGACCGACTAGCGGTAGAAGAGACCCAGTACTTC. Translation: CASSDRLAVEETQYF. Variable domain in full (rest from reference TRBV9 and TRBJ2-5): DSGVTQTPKHLITATGQRVTLRCSPRSGDLSVYWYQQSLDQGLQFLIQYYNGEERAKGNILERFSAQQFPDLHSELNLSSLELGDSALYFCASSDRLAVEETQYFGPGTRLLVL.